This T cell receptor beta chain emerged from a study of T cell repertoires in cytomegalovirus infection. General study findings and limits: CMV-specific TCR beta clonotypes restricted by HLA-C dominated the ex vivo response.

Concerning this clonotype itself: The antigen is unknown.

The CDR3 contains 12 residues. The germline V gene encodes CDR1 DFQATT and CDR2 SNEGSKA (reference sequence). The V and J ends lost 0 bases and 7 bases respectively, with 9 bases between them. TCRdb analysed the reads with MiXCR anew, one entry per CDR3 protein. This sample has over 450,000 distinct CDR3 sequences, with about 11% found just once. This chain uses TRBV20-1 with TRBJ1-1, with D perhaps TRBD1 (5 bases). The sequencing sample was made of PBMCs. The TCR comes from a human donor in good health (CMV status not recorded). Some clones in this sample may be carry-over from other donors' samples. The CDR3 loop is CSARDGGIEAFF. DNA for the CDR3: TGCAGTGCTAGAGACGGGGGGATTGAAGCTTTCTTT.